A selection of T cell receptor beta chains follows, all from one sample in a study of blood T cell repertoires in COVID-19. Repertoires were generated with immunoSEQ multiplex PCR, while TCRdb's copy carries only in-frame clones and drops some. Counted here are 200,000 to 300,000 clones, around 90% occurring once; the ten biggest clones make up roughly 3.3%. The material sequenced was peripheral blood. These receptors all stem from a woman aged 40 to 55 with acute or convalescent COVID-19. Both conserved end residues are part of each CDR3. The D gene is left open where the match is weak. Clone size, where shown, is once, few, many, or a class for clones that have expanded.

V: TRBV7-3
J: TRBJ2-3
size: -
D: -
CDR3: CASGQTSTDTQYF
DNA: TGTGCCAGCGGACAGACTAGCACAGATACGCAGTATTTT

V: TRBV6-5
J: TRBJ1-5
size: -
D: -
CDR3: CASRLDSNQPQHF
DNA: TGTGCCAGCAGGCTAGATAGCAATCAGCCCCAGCATTTT

V: TRBV7-2
J: TRBJ1-5
size: -
D: -
CDR3: CASSNRQSNQPQHF
DNA: TGTGCCAGCAGCAATAGACAGAGCAATCAGCCCCAGCATTTT

V: TRBV2
J: TRBJ2-5
size: -
D: TRBD2
CDR3: CASSSRLAGGQETQYF
DNA: TGTGCCAGCAGTTCACGGCTAGCGGGGGGGCAAGAGACCCAGTACTTC

V: TRBV27
J: TRBJ1-1
size: -
D: -
CDR3: CASSLYGWTEAFF
DNA: TGTGCCAGCAGTTTATACGGTTGGACTGAAGCTTTCTTT

V: TRBV15
J: TRBJ1-2
size: -
D: TRBD1
CDR3: CATSRAGTGQNNYGYTF
DNA: TGTGCCACCAGCAGAGCCGGGACAGGACAGAATAACTATGGCTACACCTTC

V: TRBV29-1
J: TRBJ2-5
size: -
D: TRBD2
CDR3: CSVALAGGQETQYF
DNA: TGCAGCGTTGCGCTAGCGGGGGGGCAAGAGACCCAGTACTTC

V: TRBV6-5
J: TRBJ1-1
size: few
D: TRBD1
CDR3: CASIPGTGVNTEAFF
DNA: TGTGCCAGCATCCCCGGGACAGGGGTGAACACTGAAGCTTTCTTT

V: TRBV29-1
J: TRBJ1-1
size: -
D: -
CDR3: CSVKREGTEAFF
DNA: TGCAGCGTTAAGAGGGAGGGAACTGAAGCTTTCTTT

V: TRBV6-5
J: TRBJ2-6
size: once
D: -
CDR3: CASSYRFGSGANVLTF
DNA: TGTGCCAGCAGTTACAGGTTCGGGAGCGGGGCCAACGTCCTGACTTTC

V: TRBV29-1
J: TRBJ1-1
size: few
D: TRBD1
CDR3: CSVGGQGVSEAFF
DNA: TGCAGCGTAGGCGGACAGGGGGTGTCTGAAGCTTTCTTT

V: TRBV7-9
J: TRBJ1-1
size: -
D: -
CDR3: CASSLGHTMNTEAFF
DNA: TGTGCCAGCAGCTTAGGGCATACAATGAACACTGAAGCTTTCTTT

V: TRBV5-1
J: TRBJ1-1
size: -
D: -
CDR3: CASSLEGGTPAFF
DNA: TGCGCCAGCAGCTTGGAGGGGGGGACCCCAGCTTTCTTT

V: TRBV30
J: TRBJ1-4
size: -
D: TRBD1
CDR3: CAWNRDRGTKLFF
DNA: TGTGCCTGGAACCGGGACAGGGGGACAAAACTGTTTTTT

V: TRBV7-8
J: TRBJ1-4
size: -
D: -
CDR3: CASSLEYRRTTNEKLFF
DNA: TGTGCCAGCAGCTTAGAGTACAGGCGAACAACTAATGAAAAACTGTTTTTT

V: TRBV10-3
J: TRBJ2-5
size: -
D: -
CDR3: CAITEDRQETQYF
DNA: TGTGCCATCACAGAGGACAGACAGGAGACCCAGTACTTC

V: TRBV5-1
J: TRBJ1-1
size: -
D: -
CDR3: CASSGEVESTEAFF
DNA: TGCGCCAGCAGCGGGGAGGTGGAGAGCACTGAAGCTTTCTTT

V: TRBV9
J: TRBJ2-1
size: -
D: TRBD2
CDR3: CASSAGLAGGPNNEQFF
DNA: TGTGCCAGCAGCGCGGGACTAGCGGGGGGGCCCAACAATGAGCAGTTCTTC

V: TRBV11-2
J: TRBJ2-3
size: -
D: TRBD2
CDR3: CASSLDGTSVDTQYF
DNA: TGTGCCAGCAGCTTAGATGGGACTAGCGTAGATACGCAGTATTTT

V: TRBV18
J: TRBJ1-1
size: -
D: -
CDR3: CASSPTTVVNTEAFF
DNA: TGTGCCAGCTCACCCACTACGGTAGTTAACACTGAAGCTTTCTTT

V: TRBV23-1
J: TRBJ2-3
size: -
D: -
CDR3: CASSQSKALRGDTQYF
DNA: TGCGCCAGCAGTCAATCGAAGGCTCTCCGGGGGGATACGCAGTATTTT

V: TRBV5-1
J: TRBJ1-2
size: once
D: -
CDR3: CASRPDSQTRGYTF
DNA: TGCGCCAGCCGGCCTGACAGTCAAACACGTGGCTACACCTTC

V: TRBV27
J: TRBJ1-4
size: -
D: TRBD1
CDR3: CASSPDRDRGGEKLFF
DNA: TGTGCCAGCAGTCCCGACCGGGACAGGGGGGGCGAAAAACTGTTTTTT

V: TRBV12-5
J: TRBJ2-5
size: -
D: -
CDR3: CASGLTPGYQETQYF
DNA: TGTGCTAGTGGCCTCACCCCAGGTTACCAAGAGACCCAGTACTTC

V: TRBV5-6
J: TRBJ1-1
size: -
D: -
CDR3: CASSPGWSPEAFF
DNA: TGTGCCAGCAGCCCCGGTTGGAGCCCAGAAGCTTTCTTT

V: TRBV9
J: TRBJ1-2
size: -
D: -
CDR3: CASSPSVLRTNYGYTF
DNA: TGTGCCAGCAGCCCTTCCGTTTTGCGGACTAACTATGGCTACACCTTC

V: TRBV6-1
J: TRBJ1-6
size: -
D: TRBD1
CDR3: CASSEEGRGLSPLHF
DNA: TGTGCCAGCAGTGAAGAGGGCAGGGGGCTATCACCCCTCCATTTT

V: TRBV4-1
J: TRBJ1-2
size: -
D: -
CDR3: CASSQDIRTAMGGYTF
DNA: TGCGCCAGCAGCCAAGATATTCGGACAGCTATGGGAGGCTACACCTTC

V: TRBV6-5
J: TRBJ1-5
size: -
D: -
CDR3: CASRWTEGPNQPQHF
DNA: TGTGCCAGCAGATGGACAGAGGGGCCCAATCAGCCCCAGCATTTT

V: TRBV5-1
J: TRBJ1-5
size: -
D: -
CDR3: CASSLGPGNQPQHF
DNA: TGCGCCAGCAGCTTGGGCCCGGGCAATCAGCCCCAGCATTTT

V: TRBV18
J: TRBJ1-1
size: -
D: -
CDR3: CASSPPEGGWTEAFF
DNA: TGTGCCAGCTCACCACCTGAGGGAGGTTGGACTGAAGCTTTCTTT

V: TRBV12-3/TRBV12-4
J: TRBJ1-2
size: -
D: TRBD1
CDR3: CASSLTGEGGYTF
DNA: TGTGCCAGCTCCTTGACAGGGGAAGGTGGCTACACCTTC

V: TRBV12-5
J: TRBJ1-2
size: -
D: -
CDR3: CASGLVPDAGTLYGYTF
DNA: TGTGCTAGTGGTTTGGTACCGGATGCAGGTACGCTATATGGCTACACCTTC

V: TRBV11-2
J: TRBJ1-2
size: -
D: TRBD1
CDR3: CASSPAPGQPFGYTF
DNA: TGTGCCAGCAGCCCGGCCCCGGGACAGCCCTTCGGCTACACCTTC

V: TRBV18
J: TRBJ2-1
size: -
D: -
CDR3: CASSPLSGEQFF
DNA: TGTGCCAGCTCACCCCTTTCAGGTGAGCAGTTCTTC

V: TRBV6-5
J: TRBJ1-1
size: -
D: -
CDR3: CASRGQENTEAFF
DNA: TGTGCCAGCAGGGGACAAGAGAACACTGAAGCTTTCTTT

V: TRBV4-2
J: TRBJ1-2
size: -
D: TRBD1
CDR3: CASSQDAGDSLNYGYTF
DNA: TGTGCCAGCAGCCAAGATGCAGGGGACAGTCTTAACTATGGCTACACCTTC

V: TRBV4-1
J: TRBJ2-1
size: -
D: -
CDR3: CASSGWVNNEQFF
DNA: TGCGCCAGCTCAGGGTGGGTCAACAATGAGCAGTTCTTC

V: TRBV19
J: TRBJ2-1
size: -
D: -
CDR3: CASSPYGRPDSMEQFF
DNA: TGTGCCAGTAGTCCTTATGGCAGGCCGGATTCAATGGAGCAGTTCTTC

V: TRBV6-6
J: TRBJ2-3
size: -
D: TRBD2
CDR3: CASLAGFTDTQYF
DNA: TGTGCCAGCCTAGCGGGGTTCACAGATACGCAGTATTTT

V: TRBV30
J: TRBJ1-3
size: -
D: -
CDR3: CAWKQGAGNTIYF
DNA: TGTGCCTGGAAACAGGGTGCGGGAAACACCATATATTTT

V: TRBV28
J: TRBJ2-2
size: once
D: -
CDR3: CASSFLRSQNTGELFF
DNA: TGTGCCAGCAGTTTCTTACGTAGCCAGAACACCGGGGAGCTGTTTTTT

V: TRBV13
J: TRBJ2-2
size: -
D: TRBD1
CDR3: CASSLGVDRGYRDTGELFF
DNA: TGTGCCAGCAGCTTAGGGGTCGACAGGGGGTACAGAGACACCGGGGAGCTGTTTTTT

V: TRBV5-1
J: TRBJ1-5
size: few
D: -
CDR3: CASSPFGENQPQHF
DNA: TGCGCCAGCAGCCCTTTTGGGGAGAATCAGCCCCAGCATTTT

V: TRBV10-2
J: TRBJ2-5
size: -
D: TRBD2
CDR3: CASSVSQRGGRETQYF
DNA: TGCGCCAGCAGTGTGAGTCAGCGGGGGGGCCGGGAGACCCAGTACTTC

V: TRBV12-5
J: TRBJ1-1
size: -
D: -
CDR3: CASGLEWVGGQGTEAFF
DNA: TGTGCTAGTGGTTTGGAATGGGTAGGGGGACAAGGGACTGAAGCTTTCTTT

V: TRBV25-1
J: TRBJ2-3
size: -
D: TRBD2
CDR3: CASSGQTSGVTDTQYF
DNA: TGTGCCAGCAGTGGACAAACTAGCGGGGTCACAGATACGCAGTATTTT

V: TRBV12-3/TRBV12-4
J: TRBJ2-2
size: -
D: -
CDR3: CASSDSTGELFF
DNA: TGTGCCAGCAGCGACAGTACCGGGGAGCTGTTTTTT

V: TRBV12-5
J: TRBJ1-2
size: once
D: TRBD1
CDR3: CASAIDRGYGYTF
DNA: TGTGCTAGTGCCATTGACAGGGGCTATGGCTACACCTTC

V: TRBV28
J: TRBJ1-5
size: once
D: TRBD1
CDR3: CASSSPGTVSNQPQHF
DNA: TGTGCCAGCAGTTCGCCCGGGACAGTTAGCAATCAGCCCCAGCATTTT

V: TRBV3-1/TRBV3-2
J: TRBJ1-4
size: -
D: -
CDR3: CASSQGRVHHKEKLFF
DNA: TGTGCCAGCAGCCAAGGGCGGGTTCATCATAAAGAAAAACTGTTTTTT

V: TRBV19
J: TRBJ1-1
size: -
D: -
CDR3: CASKGHPDEAFF
DNA: TGTGCCAGTAAAGGACATCCAGATGAAGCTTTCTTT

V: TRBV4-1
J: TRBJ2-1
size: -
D: -
CDR3: CASSQDEQGAYNEQFF
DNA: TGCGCCAGCAGCCAAGATGAACAGGGTGCATACAATGAGCAGTTCTTC

V: TRBV5-4
J: TRBJ1-2
size: -
D: TRBD1
CDR3: CASSLGQGDDGYTF
DNA: TGTGCCAGCAGCTTGGGACAGGGGGACGATGGCTACACCTTC

V: TRBV2
J: TRBJ1-1
size: -
D: TRBD1
CDR3: CASSVETGAKGAFF
DNA: TGTGCCAGCAGTGTAGAGACAGGGGCAAAAGGGGCTTTCTTT

V: TRBV10-3
J: TRBJ1-1
size: -
D: TRBD1
CDR3: CAISDPRTGGAGTEAFF
DNA: TGTGCCATCAGTGATCCTAGGACAGGGGGCGCGGGGACTGAAGCTTTCTTT

V: TRBV5-4
J: TRBJ1-1
size: once
D: -
CDR3: CASSPGTRWDYEAFF
DNA: TGTGCCAGCAGCCCCGGGACACGGTGGGACTACGAAGCTTTCTTT

V: TRBV4-1
J: TRBJ1-1
size: -
D: -
CDR3: CATTGRGTEAFF
DNA: TGCGCCACAACAGGGAGAGGAACTGAAGCTTTCTTT

V: TRBV7-6
J: TRBJ2-1
size: -
D: TRBD1
CDR3: CASSLSGTGTYNEQFF
DNA: TGTGCCAGCAGCTTAAGCGGGACAGGGACATACAATGAGCAGTTCTTC

V: TRBV13
J: TRBJ1-2
size: once
D: TRBD1
CDR3: CASSSRDRGLGYTF
DNA: TGTGCCAGCAGCTCCAGGGACAGGGGGCTTGGCTACACCTTC